The T cell receptor (beta chain) under discussion was sequenced for a study of beta chain features in type 1 diabetes. Study findings and constraints: TCRB CDR3s were moderately but significantly shorter in Type 1 diabetes patients in all four CD4+ subsets.

A remark on this clone: Its antigen is unidentified.

Using CD45RO/CCR7/CD25/CD127/CD95/CD27, CD4+ naive, central memory, regulatory and stem cell-like memory cells were sorted. Germline V gives CDR1 KGHSH, CDR2 LQKENI. The CDR3 runs 14 residues. V lost 3 bases and J lost 0, with 6 bases in between. Investigators reverse transcribed all isolated RNA, so they sequenced expressed TCRB transcripts. The assay was immunoSEQ multiplex PCR, and TCRdb's table has in-frame clones only and misses some. The table includes approximately 250,000 clones, approximately 10% detected once. This clonotype was sampled from a man aged 30-40 years with type 1 diabetes. The specimen was naive CD4+ T cells from blood. The V gene is TRBV18, the J gene TRBJ1-5, with unresolved D. CDR3 amino acids: CASSPLYSNQPQHF. CDR3 in DNA: TGTGCCAGCTCACCTCTCTATAGCAATCAGCCCCAGCATTTT.